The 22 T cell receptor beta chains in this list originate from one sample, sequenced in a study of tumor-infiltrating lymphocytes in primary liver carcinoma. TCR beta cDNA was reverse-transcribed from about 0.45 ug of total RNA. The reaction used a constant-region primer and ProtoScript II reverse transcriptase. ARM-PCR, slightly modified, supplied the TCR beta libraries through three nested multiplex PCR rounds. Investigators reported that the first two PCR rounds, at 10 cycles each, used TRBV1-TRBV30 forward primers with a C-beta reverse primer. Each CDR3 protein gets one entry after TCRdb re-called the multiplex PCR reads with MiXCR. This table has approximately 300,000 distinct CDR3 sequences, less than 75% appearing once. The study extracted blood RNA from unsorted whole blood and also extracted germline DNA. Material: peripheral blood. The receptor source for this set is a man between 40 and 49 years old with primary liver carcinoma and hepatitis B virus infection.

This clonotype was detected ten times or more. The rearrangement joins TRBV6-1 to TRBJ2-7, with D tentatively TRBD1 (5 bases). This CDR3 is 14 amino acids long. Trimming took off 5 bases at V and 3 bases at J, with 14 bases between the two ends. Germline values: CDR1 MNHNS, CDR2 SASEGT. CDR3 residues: CASSSLGVIYEQYF. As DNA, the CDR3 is TGTGCCAGCAGTTCCCTAGGGGTTATCTACGAGCAGTACTTC.

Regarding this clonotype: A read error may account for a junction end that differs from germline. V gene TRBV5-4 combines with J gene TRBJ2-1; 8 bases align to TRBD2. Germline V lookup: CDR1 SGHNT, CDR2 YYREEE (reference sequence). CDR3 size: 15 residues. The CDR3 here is CDSSQTGLVIDEQFF. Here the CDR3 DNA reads TGTGACAGCAGCCAGACGGGACTAGTGATCGATGAGCAGTTCTTC.

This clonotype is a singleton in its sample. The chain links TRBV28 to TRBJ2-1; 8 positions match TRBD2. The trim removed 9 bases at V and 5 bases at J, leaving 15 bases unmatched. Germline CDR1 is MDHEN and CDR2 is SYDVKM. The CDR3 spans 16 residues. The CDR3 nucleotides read TGTGCCAGTACCTCCGACGGGGGGGGCCTGGACAATGAGCAGTTCTTC. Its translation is CASTSDGGGLDNEQFF. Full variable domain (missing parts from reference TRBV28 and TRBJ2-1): DVKVTQSSRYLVKRTGEKVFLECVQDMDHENMFWYRQDPGLGLRLIYFSYDVKMKEKGDIPEGYSVSREKKERFSLILESASTNQTSMYLCASTSDGGGLDNEQFFGPGTRLTVL.

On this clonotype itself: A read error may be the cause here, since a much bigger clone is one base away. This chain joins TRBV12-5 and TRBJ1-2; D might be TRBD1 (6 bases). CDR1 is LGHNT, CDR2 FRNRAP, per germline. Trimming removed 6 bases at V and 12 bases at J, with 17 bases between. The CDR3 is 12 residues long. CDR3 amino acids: CASGHREGGHTF. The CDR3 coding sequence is TGTGCTAGTGGCCACAGGGAAGGAGGCCACACCTTC.

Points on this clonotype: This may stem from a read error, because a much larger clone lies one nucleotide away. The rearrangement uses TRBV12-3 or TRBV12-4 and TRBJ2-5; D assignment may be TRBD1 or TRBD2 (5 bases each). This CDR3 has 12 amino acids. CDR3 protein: CTSSLVGTGQYF. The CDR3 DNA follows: TGTACCAGCAGTTTAGTTGGGACGGGCCAGTACTTC.

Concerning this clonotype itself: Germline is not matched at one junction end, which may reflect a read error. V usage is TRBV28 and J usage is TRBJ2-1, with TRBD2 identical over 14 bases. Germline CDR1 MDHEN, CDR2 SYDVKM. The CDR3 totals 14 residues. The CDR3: CAGSSAGTSGRGLF. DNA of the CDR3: TGTGCCGGCAGCTCCGCCGGGACTAGCGGGAGAGGACTCTTC.

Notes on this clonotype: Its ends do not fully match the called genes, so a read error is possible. The CDR3 loop is CARSPLFDGRNERFF. CDR3 nucleotides: TGTGCCAGGAGCCCGCTTTTTGACGGAAGGAATGAGCGGTTCTTC. The V and J genes are TRBV6-2 or TRBV6-3 and TRBJ2-1; unclear D gene. Germline CDR1 is MNHEY and CDR2 is SVGEGT. CDR3 length: 15 amino acids.

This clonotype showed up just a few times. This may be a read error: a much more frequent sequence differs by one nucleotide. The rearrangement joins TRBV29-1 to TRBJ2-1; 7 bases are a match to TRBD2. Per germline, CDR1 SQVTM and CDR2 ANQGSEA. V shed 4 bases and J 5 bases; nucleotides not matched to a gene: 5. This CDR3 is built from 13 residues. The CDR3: CSVVALADNEQFF. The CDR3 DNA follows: TGCAGCGTTGTAGCGCTAGCGGACAATGAGCAGTTCTTC.

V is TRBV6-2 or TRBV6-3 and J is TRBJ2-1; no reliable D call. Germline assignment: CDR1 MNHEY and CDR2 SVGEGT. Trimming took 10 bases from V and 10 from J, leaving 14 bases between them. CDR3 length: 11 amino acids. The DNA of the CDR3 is TGTGCCAACGGTGCCTCAAACGAGCAGTTCTTC. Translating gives CANGASNEQFF.

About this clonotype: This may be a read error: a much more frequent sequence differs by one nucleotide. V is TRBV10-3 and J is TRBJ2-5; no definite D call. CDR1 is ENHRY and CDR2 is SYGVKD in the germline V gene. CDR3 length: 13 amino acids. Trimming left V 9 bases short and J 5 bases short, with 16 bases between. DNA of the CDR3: TGTGCCATTTCAGCCAGTGTGGGGGAGACCCAGTACTTC. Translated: CAISASVGETQYF.

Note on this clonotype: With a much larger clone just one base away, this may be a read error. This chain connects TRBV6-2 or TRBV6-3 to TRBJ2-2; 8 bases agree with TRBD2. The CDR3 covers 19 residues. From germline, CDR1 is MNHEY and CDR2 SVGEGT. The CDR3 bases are TGTGCCGGCAGTCCTGGGTGGGGGCAACTAGCGGCGAACACCGGGGAGCTGTTTTTT. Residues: CAGSPGWGQLAANTGELFF.

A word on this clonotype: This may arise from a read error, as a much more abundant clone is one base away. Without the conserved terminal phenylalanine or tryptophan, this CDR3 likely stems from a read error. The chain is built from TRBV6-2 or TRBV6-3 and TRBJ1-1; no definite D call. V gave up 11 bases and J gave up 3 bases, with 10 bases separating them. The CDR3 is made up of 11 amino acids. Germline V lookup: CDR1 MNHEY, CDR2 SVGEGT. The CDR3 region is CAVLGYTEAFS. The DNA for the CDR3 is TGTGCCGTTCTGGGTTACACTGAAGCTTTCTCT.

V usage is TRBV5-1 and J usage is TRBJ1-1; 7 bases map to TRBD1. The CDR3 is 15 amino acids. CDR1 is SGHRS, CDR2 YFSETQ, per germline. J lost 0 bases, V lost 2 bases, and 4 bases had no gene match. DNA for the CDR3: TGCGCCAGCAGCTTTCGGACAGGCTTGAACACTGAAGCTTTCTTT. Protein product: CASSFRTGLNTEAFF.

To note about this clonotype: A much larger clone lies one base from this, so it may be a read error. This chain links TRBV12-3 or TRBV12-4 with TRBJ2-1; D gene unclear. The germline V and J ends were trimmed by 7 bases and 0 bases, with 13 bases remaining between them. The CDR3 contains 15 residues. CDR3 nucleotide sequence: TGTGCCAGCAATCCTCCTATAAGCTCCTACAATGAGCAGTTCTTC. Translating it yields CASNPPISSYNEQFF.

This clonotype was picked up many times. The CDR3 DNA reads as TGTGCCACTCTCCAGACGGGGGTGGGCACTGAAGCTTTCTTT. Amino acids: CATLQTGVGTEAFF. This chain uses TRBV10-3 with TRBJ1-1; tentatively, D is TRBD1 (5 bases). Looked up from germline, CDR1 is ENHRY and CDR2 is SYGVKD. Trimming removed 10 bases from V and 4 bases from J, with 19 bases in between. The CDR3 extends over 14 amino acids.

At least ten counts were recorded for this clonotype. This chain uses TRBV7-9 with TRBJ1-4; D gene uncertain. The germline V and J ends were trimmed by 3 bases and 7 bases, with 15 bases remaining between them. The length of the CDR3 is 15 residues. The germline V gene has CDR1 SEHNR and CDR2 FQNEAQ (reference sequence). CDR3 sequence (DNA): TGTGCCAGCAGCTTGGACGGTTCTTCAGGTGAAAAACTGTTTTTT. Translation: CASSLDGSSGEKLFF. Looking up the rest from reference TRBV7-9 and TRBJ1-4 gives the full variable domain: DTGVSQNPRHKITKRGQNVTFRCDPISEHNRLYWYRQTLGQGPEFLTYFQNEAQLEKSRLLSDRFSAERPKGSFSTLEIQRTEQGDSAMYLCASSLDGSSGEKLFFGSGTQLSVL.

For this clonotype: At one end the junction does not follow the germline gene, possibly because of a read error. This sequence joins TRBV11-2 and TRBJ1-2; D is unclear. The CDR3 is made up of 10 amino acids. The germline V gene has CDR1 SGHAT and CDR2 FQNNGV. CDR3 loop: CTSSPNSYTF. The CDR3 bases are TGTACCAGCAGCCCCAATAGCTACACCTTT. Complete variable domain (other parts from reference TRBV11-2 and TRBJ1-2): EAGVAQSPRYKIIEKRQSVAFWCNPISGHATLYWYQQILGQGPKLLIQFQNNGVVDDSQLPKDRFSAERLKGVDSTLKIQPAKLEDSAVYLCTSSPNSYTFGSGTRLTVV.

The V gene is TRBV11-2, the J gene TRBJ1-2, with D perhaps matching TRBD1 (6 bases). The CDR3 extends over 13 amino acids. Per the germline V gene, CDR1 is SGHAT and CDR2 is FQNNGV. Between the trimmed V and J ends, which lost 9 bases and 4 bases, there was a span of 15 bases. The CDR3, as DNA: TGTGCCAGTAGCCCAGGGGCAGCCTATGGCTACACCTTC. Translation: CASSPGAAYGYTF.

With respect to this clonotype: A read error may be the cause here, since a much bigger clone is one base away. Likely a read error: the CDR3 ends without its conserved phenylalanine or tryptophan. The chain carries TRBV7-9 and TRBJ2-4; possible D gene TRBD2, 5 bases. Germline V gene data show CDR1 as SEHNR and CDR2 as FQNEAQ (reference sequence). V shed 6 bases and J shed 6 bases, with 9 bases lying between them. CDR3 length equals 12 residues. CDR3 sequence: CASRGVANIQYL. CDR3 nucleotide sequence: TGTGCCAGCAGGGGAGTTGCAAACATTCAGTACCTC.

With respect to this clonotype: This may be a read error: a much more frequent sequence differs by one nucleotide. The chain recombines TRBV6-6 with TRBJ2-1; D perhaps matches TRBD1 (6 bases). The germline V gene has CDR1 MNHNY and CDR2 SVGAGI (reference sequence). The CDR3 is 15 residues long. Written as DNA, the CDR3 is TGTGCCAGCAGGATTTTGACAGGCTCCTACGATGAGCAGTTCTTC. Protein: CASRILTGSYDEQFF.

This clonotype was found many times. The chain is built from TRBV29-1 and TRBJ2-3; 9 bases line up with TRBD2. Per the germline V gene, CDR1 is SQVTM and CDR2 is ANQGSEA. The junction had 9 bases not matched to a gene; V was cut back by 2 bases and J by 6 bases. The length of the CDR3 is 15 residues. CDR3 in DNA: TGCAGCGTTGAAACAGCGGGAGGAAATGCCGATACGCAGTATTTT. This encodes CSVETAGGNADTQYF.

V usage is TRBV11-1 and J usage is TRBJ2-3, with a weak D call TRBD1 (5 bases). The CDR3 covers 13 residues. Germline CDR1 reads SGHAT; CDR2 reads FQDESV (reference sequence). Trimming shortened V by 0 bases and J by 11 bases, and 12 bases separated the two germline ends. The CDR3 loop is CASSLASDSMQYF. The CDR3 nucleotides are TGTGCCAGCAGCTTAGCGTCTGACAGTATGCAGTATTTT.